The 2 T cell receptor beta chains below all came from one sample that was sequenced in a study of T-cell reconstitution after alpha-beta-depleted transplantation in children. Preparation of the TCRbeta library involved a method that used unique molecular identifiers. From the PCR reads, TCRdb called clonotypes with MiXCR, one entry per CDR3 protein. The sample records hundreds of thousands of distinct CDR3 sequences, approximately 10% being singletons. This specimen consisted of PBMCs, obtained before TCRalphabeta/CD19-depleted stem cell transplant. These receptors all come from a child younger than two with acute myeloid leukemia, due to receive a stem cell transplant.

This clonotype was detected only a few times. The chain employs TRBV7-9 and TRBJ2-1; 9 bases map to TRBD2. The V and J ends lost 3 bases and 10 bases, in that order; junction bases with no gene match: 10. CDR1 SEHNR and CDR2 FQNEAQ come from the germline V gene (reference sequence). The CDR3 length is 15 residues. CDR3 residues: CASSLAGTSRMEQFF. CDR3 in DNA: TGTGCCAGCAGCTTGGCAGGGACTAGCCGAATGGAGCAGTTCTTC.

This clonotype was observed at least ten times. V usage is TRBV5-1 and J usage is TRBJ2-1, with TRBD1 matching over 7 bases. V lost 3 bases, J lost 6 bases, and 6 bases stayed unmatched. Germline-derived CDR1 and CDR2 are SGHRS and YFSETQ. This CDR3 has 14 amino acids. The CDR3 region has the DNA TGCGCCAGCAGCTCCGGGACAGCCATCAATGAGCAGTTCTTC. Its protein product is CASSSGTAINEQFF.